This entry lists 27 T cell receptor beta chains sequenced from one sample in a study of T cell clones after liver transplantation (dated by TCRdb to the late 2010s). Libraries were built with the immunoSEQ multiplex PCR assay. What TCRdb holds here is the immuneACCESS table cut down to in-frame rearrangements. Part of the clones is not present; checked against another copy, under half of the missing clones reflect an unresolved V gene, and the others are unexplained. Recorded for this sample are 80,000 or so clones; 70% to 85% of them occurred a single time. In total, the top ten clones hold under 0.6% of the sample. Sequenced here: CD4+ T cells from blood, sampled roughly 3.5 years after liver transplant. These receptors all stem from a human patient who received a liver transplant. Following a transplant, some T lymphocytes may have been derived from the graft donor.

The chain joins TRBV28 to TRBJ2-7; possibly TRBD1 for D (5 bases). The germline V gene encodes CDR1 MDHEN and CDR2 SYDVKM. The CDR3 extends over 15 amino acids. Trimming cost V 3 bases and J 5 bases, with 17 bases left between them. This CDR3 reads CASSFWTYRVNEQYF. The CDR3 nucleotides are TGTGCCAGCAGTTTTTGGACATACCGAGTAAACGAGCAGTACTTC.

The J gene is TRBJ2-5, the V gene TRBV5-4; tentative D call: TRBD2 (6 bases). Germline-derived CDR1 and CDR2 are SGHNT and YYREEE (reference sequence). V was shortened by 3 bases and J by 4 bases, with 16 bases between the two germline ends. This CDR3 spans 15 amino acids. DNA of the CDR3: TGTGCCAGCAGCTCGCCGACTAGTTCCCCAGAGACCCAGTACTTC. It translates to CASSSPTSSPETQYF.

The chain carries TRBV5-8 and TRBJ1-5; unclear D gene. V gave up 0 bases and J gave up 7 bases, with 2 bases separating them. The CDR3 is 11 residues long. From germline, CDR1 is SGHTS and CDR2 YDEGEE. CDR3 nucleotide sequence: TGTGCCAGCAGCTTGGGGCAGCCCCAGCATTTT. It specifies CASSLGQPQHF. The entire variable domain, with the rest obtained from reference TRBV5-8 and TRBJ1-5, is as follows: EAGVTQSPTHLIKTRGQQATLRCSPISGHTSVYWYQQALGLGLQFLLWYDEGEERNRGNFPPRFSGRQFPNYSSELNVNALELEDSALYLCASSLGQPQHFGDGTRLSIL.

This rearrangement joins TRBV9 to TRBJ2-5; the match to TRBD2 covers 10 bases. The trim removed 0 bases at V and 2 bases at J, leaving 7 bases unmatched. Germline V gene lookup returns CDR1 SGDLS and CDR2 YYNGEE. The CDR3 loop spans 17 amino acids. This CDR3 is CASSVGVRAGGQETQYF. Here the CDR3 DNA reads TGTGCCAGCAGCGTAGGAGTAAGAGCGGGAGGGCAAGAGACCCAGTACTTC.

This clone came up once. The chain carries TRBV6-1 and TRBJ2-5, with D perhaps TRBD1 or TRBD2 (5 bases each). With 7 bases removed from V and 1 base from J, the gap between germline ends came to 10 bases. CDR3 length: 13 residues. Germline CDR1 is MNHNS and CDR2 is SASEGT. In DNA, the CDR3 is TGTGCCAGCACAGCGAGGGGCCAAGAGACCCAGTACTTC. Amino acids: CASTARGQETQYF.

The chain links TRBV6-6 to TRBJ1-5, with a weak D call TRBD1 (5 bases). V shed 5 bases and J shed 6 bases, with 14 bases lying between them. This CDR3 is built from 14 residues. CDR1 MNHNY and CDR2 SVGAGI come from the germline V gene (reference sequence). This CDR3 reads CASSGLRGAQPQHF. The CDR3, as DNA: TGTGCCAGCAGTGGACTGAGGGGTGCTCAGCCCCAGCATTTT.

The chain uses TRBV11-2 and TRBJ1-4, with D perhaps matching TRBD1 (6 bases). The CDR3 spans 14 residues. Germline CDR1 and CDR2: SGHAT and FQNNGV. V lost 4 bases to trimming and J lost 6 bases, with 12 bases between them. The DNA of the CDR3 is TGTGCCAGCAGCTCTACAGGGCGGGATGAAAAACTGTTTTTT. Translation: CASSSTGRDEKLFF.

The CDR3 region has the DNA TGTGCCAGCAGCTACCGGCATCAGGGCTCCTACGAGCAGTACTTC. It yields the protein CASSYRHQGSYEQYF. The J gene is TRBJ2-7, the V gene TRBV13, with D possibly matching TRBD1 (5 bases). Germline V CDR1 and CDR2: PRHDT, FYEKMQ (reference sequence). The CDR3 extends over 15 amino acids. Trimming pared 4 bases from V and 0 bases from J, leaving 13 bases between.

The chain carries TRBV9 and TRBJ2-2; 12 bases map to TRBD1. This CDR3 is 18 amino acids long. V was pared by 3 bases and J by 4 bases, with 10 bases of the junction left unmatched. Germline-derived CDR1 and CDR2 are SGDLS and YYNGEE. The CDR3 loop reads CASSALWGQGAVTGELFF. The CDR3 nucleotides read TGTGCCAGCAGCGCCCTATGGGGACAGGGGGCGGTCACCGGGGAGCTGTTTTTT.

V and J are TRBV11-2 and TRBJ2-5, with D possibly being TRBD1 or TRBD2 (6 bases each). Trimming took 2 bases from V and 3 from J, leaving 10 bases between them. The CDR3 contains 14 residues. Per the germline V gene, CDR1 is SGHAT and CDR2 is FQNNGV. As DNA, the CDR3 is TGTGCCAGCAGCTTAAGGGGGGCGGAAGAGACCCAGTACTTC. Encoded protein: CASSLRGAEETQYF.

J is TRBJ2-1 and V is TRBV11-2; D gene unclear. The CDR3 loop spans 16 amino acids. Per the germline V gene, CDR1 is SGHAT and CDR2 is FQNNGV. Trimming left V 1 base short and J 1 base short, with 11 bases between. CDR3 bases: TGTGCCAGCAGCTTAGGCTCAAGGTCTTCCTACAATGAGCAGTTCTTC. Its protein product is CASSLGSRSSYNEQFF.

The J gene is TRBJ2-7, the V gene TRBV18; weak D call: TRBD2 (6 bases). V gave up 3 bases and J gave up 3 bases, with 12 bases separating them. The germline V gene has CDR1 KGHSH and CDR2 LQKENI. The CDR3 length is 14 residues. As DNA, the CDR3 is TGTGCCAGCTCACCGGGACTCGACAACTACGAGCAGTACTTC. Its translation: CASSPGLDNYEQYF.

The V and J genes are TRBV4-3 and TRBJ2-7, with D possibly matching TRBD1 (6 bases). Germline V gives CDR1 LGHNA, CDR2 YSLEER. Trimming stripped 3 bases from V and 4 bases from J, with 16 bases between. This CDR3 has 15 residues. The DNA of the CDR3 is TGCGCCAGCAGCCATCCCGTACAGGGTATATACGAGCAGTACTTC. Translating it yields CASSHPVQGIYEQYF.

This clone was detected a few times. The chain links TRBV28 to TRBJ1-2, with a weak D call TRBD1 (6 bases). CDR3 length equals 15 residues. Trimming cost V 5 bases and J 3 bases, with 16 bases left between them. In germline, CDR1 is MDHEN, CDR2 SYDVKM. The CDR3 protein is CASSNTGFGDYGYTF. Here the CDR3 DNA reads TGTGCCAGCAGTAACACAGGGTTTGGGGACTATGGCTACACCTTC.

The chain has TRBV28 and TRBJ2-1, with TRBD2 identical over 11 bases. V was clipped by 2 bases and J by 12 bases; unmatched bases: 9. This CDR3 has 15 amino acids. Germline CDR1 reads MDHEN; CDR2 reads SYDVKM. The CDR3 reads CASSLTPSGGSAQFF. The CDR3 nucleotides are TGTGCCAGCAGTTTAACGCCTAGCGGGGGGTCTGCGCAGTTCTTC.

The rearrangement joins TRBV28 to TRBJ1-1, with a possible D match to TRBD1 (5 bases). V shed 7 bases and J shed 6 bases, with 15 bases lying between them. The germline V gene encodes CDR1 MDHEN and CDR2 SYDVKM. The CDR3 loop spans 13 amino acids. The DNA for the CDR3 is TGTGCCAGCAAGGGACCTTTTTACGCTGAAGCTTTCTTT. Translation: CASKGPFYAEAFF.

The V and J genes are TRBV28 and TRBJ2-1, with a tentative D call TRBD1 (5 bases). The V and J ends lost 6 bases and 4 bases respectively, with 16 bases between them. The CDR3 spans 15 residues. Germline lookup yields CDR1 MDHEN and CDR2 SYDVKM. CDR3 sequence (DNA): TGTGCCAGCAGACTCCCCAGGGCCGCATACAATGAGCAGTTCTTC. Its translation is CASRLPRAAYNEQFF.

This clone has a single count. The genes are TRBV21-1 and TRBJ2-4. TRBV21-1 is recorded as a pseudogene. CDR3 length: 17 amino acids. Here the CDR3 reads CASSMYIATARKNIQYF. CDR3 DNA: TGTGCCAGCAGTATGTATATAGCTACAGCAAGAAAAAACATTCAGTACTTC.

The chain couples TRBV6-6 to TRBJ2-7; D is perhaps TRBD1 or TRBD2 (5 bases each). This CDR3 comprises 13 residues. Trimming took 11 bases from V and 7 from J, leaving 21 bases between them. Germline values: CDR1 MNHNY, CDR2 SVGAGI (reference sequence). Here the CDR3 DNA reads TGTGCCGGTTCCGGGACGGCCGAGGGGGAGCAGTACTTC. Amino acids: CAGSGTAEGEQYF.

The genes are TRBV28 and TRBJ1-2; possibly TRBD1 for D (5 bases). CDR3 length equals 18 residues. Per germline, CDR1 MDHEN and CDR2 SYDVKM. V was cut by 4 bases and J by 4 bases, with 25 bases left in between. This chain's CDR3 is CASSSLWATGTGLYGYTF. DNA for the CDR3: TGTGCCAGCAGTTCATTATGGGCGACCGGGACGGGTCTCTATGGCTACACCTTC.

The chain combines TRBV7-2 with TRBJ2-3; TRBD1 or TRBD2 may be the D gene (5 bases each). The CDR3 is 17 amino acids. The V gene lost 5 bases and the J gene lost 4 bases, with 22 bases spanning the gap. From germline, CDR1 is SGHTA and CDR2 FQGNSA. As DNA, the CDR3 is TGTGCCAGCAGCGCGCACTCCGGGACGAGGTACGCAGATACGCAGTATTTT. It is translated as CASSAHSGTRYADTQYF. The full variable domain, with the rest looked up from reference TRBV7-2 and TRBJ2-3, is GAGVSQSPSNKVTEKGKDVELRCDPISGHTALYWYRQSLGQGLEFLIYFQGNSAPDKSGLPSDRFSAERTGGSVSTLTIQRTQQEDSAVYLCASSAHSGTRYADTQYFGPGTRLTVL.

For the CDR3, the DNA is TGTGCCAGCAGTCTGGCGGGGACAACTAATGAAAAACTGTTTTTT. Amino acid sequence: CASSLAGTTNEKLFF. V and J are TRBV6-6 and TRBJ1-4, with D unresolved. CDR1 and CDR2 from the germline V gene are MNHNY and SVGAGI (reference sequence). With 5 bases removed from V and 0 bases from J, the gap between germline ends came to 10 bases. CDR3 size: 15 residues.

The count of this clone is one. J is TRBJ2-1 and V is TRBV6-5, with 14 bases matching TRBD2. This CDR3 has 15 amino acids. Germline lookup yields CDR1 MNHEY and CDR2 SVGAGI. Unmatched junction bases numbered 5, after V lost 4 bases and J lost 9 bases. The CDR3 loop reads CASSLGLAGASEQFF. The CDR3 DNA reads TGTGCCAGCAGTTTGGGACTAGCGGGAGCCAGTGAGCAGTTCTTC.

This chain links TRBV7-2 with TRBJ2-5; TRBD2 aligns across 10 bases. Germline V CDR1 and CDR2: SGHTA, FQGNSA. This CDR3 is built from 16 residues. Germline trimming cut 5 bases from V and 7 bases from J; bases unmatched to any gene: 13. DNA for the CDR3: TGTGCCAGCAGCACCTCAGCGGGAGGGCCAGGAGGGACCCAGTACTTC. This codes for CASSTSAGGPGGTQYF.

This clone is a singleton in its sample. The V and J genes are TRBV29-1 and TRBJ1-2, with D perhaps matching TRBD1 (6 bases). V dropped 5 bases and J dropped 4 bases, with 17 bases sitting between them. This CDR3 is built from 14 residues. Germline CDR1 reads SQVTM; CDR2 reads ANQGSEA. In nucleotides, the CDR3 is TGCAGCGTTCCCTCAGTTAGCAGGGGCTATGGCTACACCTTC. It codes for CSVPSVSRGYGYTF. Filled out from reference TRBV29-1 and TRBJ1-2, the complete variable domain reads SAVISQKPSRDICQRGTSLTIQCQVDSQVTMMFWYRQQPGQSLTLIATANQGSEATYESGFVIDKFPISRPNLTFSTLTVSNMSPEDSSIYLCSVPSVSRGYGYTFGSGTRLTVV.

V is TRBV5-5 and J is TRBJ1-2; the D is unclear. The CDR3 consists of 17 residues. Germline V gene sequence: CDR1 SGHKS, CDR2 YYEKEE (reference sequence). V was pared by 2 bases and J by 1 base, with 18 bases between. DNA for the CDR3: TGTGCCAGCAGCTTAGGCCCTCGTGGACTTTATAACTATGGCTACACCTTC. It is translated as CASSLGPRGLYNYGYTF.

CDR3 DNA: TGTGCCAGCTCACCACCGGGCCAAGATACGCAGTATTTT. Translated: CASSPPGQDTQYF. V usage is TRBV18 and J usage is TRBJ2-3; D is undetermined. Looked up from germline, CDR1 is KGHSH and CDR2 is LQKENI. This CDR3 has 13 amino acids. Deletions cut 0 bases from V and 5 bases from J, with 6 bases between.